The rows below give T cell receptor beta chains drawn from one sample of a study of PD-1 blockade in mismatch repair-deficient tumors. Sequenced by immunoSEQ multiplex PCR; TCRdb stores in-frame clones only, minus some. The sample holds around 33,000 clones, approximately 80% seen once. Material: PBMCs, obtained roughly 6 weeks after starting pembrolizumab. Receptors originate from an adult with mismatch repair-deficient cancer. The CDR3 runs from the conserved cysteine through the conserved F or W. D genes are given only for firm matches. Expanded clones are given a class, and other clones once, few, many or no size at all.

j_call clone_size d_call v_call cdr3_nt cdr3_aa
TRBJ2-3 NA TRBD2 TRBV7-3 TGTGCCAGCAGCAGAGGGACTAGCGGGAGGTTCACAGATACGCAGTATTTT CASSRGTSGRFTDTQYF
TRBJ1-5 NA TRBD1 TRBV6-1 TGTGCCAGCAGTGGGGACAGGGGGCGTGGAGTCAATCAGCCCCAGCATTTT CASSGDRGRGVNQPQHF
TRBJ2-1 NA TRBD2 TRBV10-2 TGCGCCACCCTGACTAGCGAGACTCCTTTCCCCTACAATGAGCAGTTCTTC CATLTSETPFPYNEQFF
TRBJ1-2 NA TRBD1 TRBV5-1 TGCGCCAGCAGCTTCACAGGGGATGGCTACACCTTC CASSFTGDGYTF
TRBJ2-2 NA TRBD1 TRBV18 TGTGCCAGCTCACTACGACAGGGGGCAAGGAGCACCGGGGAGCTGTTTTTT CASSLRQGARSTGELFF
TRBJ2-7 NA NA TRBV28 TGTGCCAGCAGTTTTCTAGGTGAATCCTACGAGCAGTACTTC CASSFLGESYEQYF
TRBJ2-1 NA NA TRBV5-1 TGCGCCAGCAGCGGGACATTTAATGAGCAGTTCTTC CASSGTFNEQFF
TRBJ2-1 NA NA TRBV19 TGTGCCAGTGCATTCGGCAATGAGCAGTTCTTC CASAFGNEQFF
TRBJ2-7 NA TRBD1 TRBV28 TGTGCCAGCAGACTAACAGGGGCCTTCTCCTACGAGCAGTACTTC CASRLTGAFSYEQYF
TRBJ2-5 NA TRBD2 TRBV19 TGTGCCAGTAGTATGCTAGCGGGAGGACAAGAGACCCAGTACTTC CASSMLAGGQETQYF
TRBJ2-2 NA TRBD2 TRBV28 TGTGCCAGCAGAGGCGGGAGGTTAACCGGGGAGCTGTTTTTT CASRGGRLTGELFF
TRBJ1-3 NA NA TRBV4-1 TGCGCCAGCAGCCAAGGCCGTTGGGAGAGCTCTGGAAACACCATATATTTT CASSQGRWESSGNTIYF
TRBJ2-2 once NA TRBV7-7 TGTGCCAGCAGCTTACTGGGGCCGAACACCGGGGAGCTGTTTTTT CASSLLGPNTGELFF
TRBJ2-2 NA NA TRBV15 TGTGCCACCAGCACCGCCGGCAGGGGAGCCGACACCGGGGAGCTGTTTTTT CATSTAGRGADTGELFF
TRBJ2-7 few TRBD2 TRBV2 TGTGCCAGCAGAGGGGGGACTAGCGGGATCTACGAGCAGTACTTC CASRGGTSGIYEQYF
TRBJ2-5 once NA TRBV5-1 TGCGCCAGCAGCTTGGCCGAGTCAGGAGGACTGGAGACCCAGTACTTC CASSLAESGGLETQYF
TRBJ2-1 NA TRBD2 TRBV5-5 TGTGCCATCCCGGGACTAGCGGGAGGTGAGCAGTTCTTC CAIPGLAGGEQFF
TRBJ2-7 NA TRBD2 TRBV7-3 TGTGCCAGCAGCCAGCGGGAGGGCTACGAGCAGTACTTC CASSQREGYEQYF
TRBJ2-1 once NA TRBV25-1 TGTGCCAGCGAGGAAAGTATAGGGCAGTTCTTC CASEESIGQFF
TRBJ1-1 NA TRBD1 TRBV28 TGTGCCAGCAGTTTCACCGGACAGGGGATTCACACTGAAGCTTTCTTT CASSFTGQGIHTEAFF
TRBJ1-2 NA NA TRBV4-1 TGCGCCAGCAGCCAAGAGGGGGCTCGGGGCTACACCTTC CASSQEGARGYTF
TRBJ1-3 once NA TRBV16 TGTGCCAGCAGCCAATCTTCACAGGGAATGAACACCATATATTTT CASSQSSQGMNTIYF
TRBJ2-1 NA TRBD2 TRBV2 TGTGCCAGCATGGGACTAGCGGGATTAGGGCAGTTCTTC CASMGLAGLGQFF
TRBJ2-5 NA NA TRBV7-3 TGTGCCAGCAGATTAAACCCCCGCAGGTACCAAGAGACCCAGTACTTC CASRLNPRRYQETQYF
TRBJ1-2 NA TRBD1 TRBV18 TGTGCCAGCTCAAGTGGACAGGGGGAAAAAGGCTACACCTTC CASSSGQGEKGYTF
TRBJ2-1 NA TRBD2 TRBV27 TGTGCCAGCAGTCCCTGGACTAGCGGGAGTGGGTTCAATGAGCAGTTCTTC CASSPWTSGSGFNEQFF
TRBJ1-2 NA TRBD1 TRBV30 TGTGCCTGGAGTGTACAAGGGGGCGTCGGCTACACCTTC CAWSVQGGVGYTF
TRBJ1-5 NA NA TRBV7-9 TGTGCCAGCAGCTTAGCTACCACAGGGAGTCAGCCCCAGCATTTT CASSLATTGSQPQHF
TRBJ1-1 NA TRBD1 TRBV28 TGTGCCAGCAGTTCGTGGACAGGGGACACTGAAGCTTTCTTT CASSSWTGDTEAFF
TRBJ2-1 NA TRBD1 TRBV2 TGTGCCAGCACTCCGGACAGGGACAATGAGCAGTTCTTC CASTPDRDNEQFF
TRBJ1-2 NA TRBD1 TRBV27 TGTGCCAGCAGTCCAGACAGGGTCGACTATGGCTACACCTTC CASSPDRVDYGYTF
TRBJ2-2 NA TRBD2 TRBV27 TGTGCCAGCAGTCCCAGACTAGCGGCGAACACCGGGGAGCTGTTTTTT CASSPRLAANTGELFF
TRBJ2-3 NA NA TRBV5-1 TGCGCCAGCAGCTTGGGGAGTGGGAGAGGAACAGATACGCAGTATTTT CASSLGSGRGTDTQYF
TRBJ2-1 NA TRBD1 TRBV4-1 TGCGCCAGCAGCCAGCGAGCAGGACAGGGGGCGCGCAATGAGCAGTTCTTC CASSQRAGQGARNEQFF
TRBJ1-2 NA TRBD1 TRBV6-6 TGTGCCAGCAGTTACCCGGGACAGGGAGATGGCTACACCTTC CASSYPGQGDGYTF
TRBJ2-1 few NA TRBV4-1 TGCGCCAGCAGCCGAGGGGGTCGGCAACGCAATGAGCAGTTCTTC CASSRGGRQRNEQFF
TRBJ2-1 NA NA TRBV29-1 TGCAGCGTTGAGAAACAGGAGAGACAGTTCTTC CSVEKQERQFF
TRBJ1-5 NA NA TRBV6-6 TGTGCCAGCATCCCGGCGGGAAGCAATCAGCCCCAGCATTTT CASIPAGSNQPQHF
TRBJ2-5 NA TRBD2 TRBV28 TGTGCCAGCACGTCGGGGGGGACTAGCGGGAGGGCGAGGGCCCAGTACTTC CASTSGGTSGRARAQYF
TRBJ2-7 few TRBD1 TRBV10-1 TGCGCCAGCAGCCTCCGGACAGGGAACGAGCAGTACTTC CASSLRTGNEQYF
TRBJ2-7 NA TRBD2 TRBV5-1 TGCGCCAGCAGCGATCGACTAGCGGGAGCCTACGAGCAGTACTTC CASSDRLAGAYEQYF
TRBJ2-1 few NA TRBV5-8 TGTGCCAGCAGCCCGACTACAATCTCCTACAATGAGCAGTTCTTC CASSPTTISYNEQFF
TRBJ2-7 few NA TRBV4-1 TGCGCCAGCAGCCCGGCGGGTCCGGAGCAGTACTTC CASSPAGPEQYF
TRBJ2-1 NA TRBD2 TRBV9 TGTGCCAGCAGCGTAGTAGGGACTAGCGGGAGTAGTGAGCAGTTCTTC CASSVVGTSGSSEQFF
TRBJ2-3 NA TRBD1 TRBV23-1 TGCGCCAGCAGTGCTCGGACAGGGAGTACAGATACGCAGTATTTT CASSARTGSTDTQYF
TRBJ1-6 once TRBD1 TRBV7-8 TGTGCCAGCAGCACCCAGGGGGCGGATAATTCACCCCTCCACTTT CASSTQGADNSPLHF
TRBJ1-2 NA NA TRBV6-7 TGTGCCAGCAACTTACGATGGGTAGCCCTTGCCCCCACAAACTGGATGCCCTATGGCTACACCTTC CASNLRWVALAPTNWMPYGYTF
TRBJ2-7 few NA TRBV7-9 TGTGCCAGCAGCTTAGTAGACCCCGCGGGCTCCTACGAGCAGTACTTC CASSLVDPAGSYEQYF
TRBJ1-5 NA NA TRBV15 TGTGCCACCAGCAGCTATAATCAGCCCCAGCATTTT CATSSYNQPQHF
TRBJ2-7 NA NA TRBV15 TGTGCCACCAGCAGAGAAGGGGGATCCGAGCAGTACTTC CATSREGGSEQYF
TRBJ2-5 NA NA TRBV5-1 TGCGCCAGCAGACGAGGACAGTCGGAGACCCAGTACTTC CASRRGQSETQYF
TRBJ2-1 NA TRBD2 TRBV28 TGTGCCAGCACCTGGGCTAGCGGGAGGGGGGGGAATGAGCAGTTCTTC CASTWASGRGGNEQFF
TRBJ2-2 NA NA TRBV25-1 TGTGCCAGCAGTGAGGGAGGAGTTGACACCGGGGAGCTGTTTTTT CASSEGGVDTGELFF
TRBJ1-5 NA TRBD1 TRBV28 TGTGCCAGCAGTTTCAGGGGGCGAATAGGTCAGCCCCAGCATTTT CASSFRGRIGQPQHF
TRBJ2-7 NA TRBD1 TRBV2 TGTGCCAGCAGTTTCCGGACAGGGGGCCTCGACTCCTACGAGCAGTACTTC CASSFRTGGLDSYEQYF
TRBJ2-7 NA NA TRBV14 TGTGCCAGCAGCCCCCCGCAGGGTAGTCCCTACGAGCAGTACTTC CASSPPQGSPYEQYF
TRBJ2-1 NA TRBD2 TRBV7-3 TGTGCCAGCAGCGCGACTAGCGGGAGTTACAATGAGCAGTTCTTC CASSATSGSYNEQFF
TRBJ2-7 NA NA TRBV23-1 TGCGCCATCGGGTGGGGCCACGAGCAGTACTTC CAIGWGHEQYF
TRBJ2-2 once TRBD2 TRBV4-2 TGTGCCAGCAGTATAGGACCTAGCGGGAGGGCCGCCGGGGAGCTGTTTTTT CASSIGPSGRAAGELFF
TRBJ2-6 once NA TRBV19 TGTGCCAGTAGTATTCCGCGAGCCAACGGTAGGGCCAACGTCCTGACTTTC CASSIPRANGRANVLTF